These T cell receptor beta chains were read from a single sample in a study of OX40 agonist ivuxolimab in advanced cancers. Sequencing used immunoSEQ multiplex PCR; TCRdb keeps in-frame clones, though not all of them. The sample holds roughly 50,000 clones, about 86% seen once. Sample: CD4+ or CD8+ T cells sorted from blood, taken in a trial of the OX40 agonist ivuxolimab. These receptors came from an adult with an advanced solid tumor such as melanoma, head and neck, liver or kidney cancer. Both conserved end residues are part of each CDR3. Fields, in order: CDR3 protein, CDR3 DNA, D gene, J gene, V gene, clone size. The D gene is left open where the match is weak. Size is stated for part of the rows, as once, few or many counts, or as a class when the clone is expanded.

CASSPQPEGAYGYTF	TGTGCCAGCTCACCCCAGCCAGAAGGTGCCTATGGCTACACCTTC	-	TRBJ1-2	TRBV18	once
CASSLVAGGTDTQYF	TGTGCCAGCAGCTTAGTAGCGGGGGGCACAGATACGCAGTATTTT	TRBD2	TRBJ2-3	TRBV7-6	-
CASTMVGGTETQYF	TGTGCCAGTACCATGGTAGGGGGGACGGAGACCCAGTACTTC	-	TRBJ2-5	TRBV19	-
CASSLVGRNEQYF	TGTGCCAGCAGCTTAGTAGGACGGAACGAGCAGTACTTC	-	TRBJ2-7	TRBV7-9	-
CASSFHRGTKYNEQFF	TGTGCCAGCAGCTTTCACAGGGGTACCAAATACAATGAGCAGTTCTTC	TRBD1	TRBJ2-1	TRBV5-8	-
CASTGQPNSPLHF	TGTGCCAGCACAGGACAGCCTAATTCACCCCTCCACTTT	-	TRBJ1-6	TRBV6-5	few
CASSEFRDRGRNEKLFF	TGTGCCAGCAGTGAATTCCGGGACAGGGGGCGTAATGAAAAACTGTTTTTT	TRBD1	TRBJ1-4	TRBV2	-
CASSTEGGANTQYF	TGTGCCAGCAGCACAGAGGGGGGGGCAAATACGCAGTATTTT	-	TRBJ2-3	TRBV9	-
CASSQDHVEGELFF	TGTGCCAGCAGCCAAGATCATGTAGAAGGGGAGCTGTTTTTT	-	TRBJ2-2	TRBV4-2	-
CASSKGPPVNYGYTF	TGTGCCAGCAGCAAGGGACCGCCCGTTAACTATGGCTACACCTTC	-	TRBJ1-2	TRBV7-2	-
CASSFSGTGIYGYTF	TGTGCCAGCAGTTTTTCCGGGACAGGGATCTATGGCTACACCTTC	TRBD1	TRBJ1-2	TRBV27	-
CASSLEVVEAEAFF	TGTGCCAGCAGCTTAGAGGTGGTTGAGGCTGAAGCTTTCTTT	-	TRBJ1-1	TRBV7-8	-
CASSDPTGPQGHQYF	TGTGCCAGCAGTGACCCGACAGGGCCCCAAGGGCACCAGTACTTC	TRBD1	TRBJ2-5	TRBV2	-
CASSRTGDRQGVTQYF	TGTGCCAGCAGCCGGACCGGGGACCGTCAGGGCGTGACCCAGTACTTC	-	TRBJ2-5	TRBV6-6	-
CASSWEGTGDGYTF	TGCGCCAGCAGCTGGGAGGGGACAGGGGATGGCTACACCTTC	TRBD1	TRBJ1-2	TRBV5-1	-
CASSPAGGRTDTQYF	TGTGCCAGCTCCCCGGCGGGGGGGCGTACAGATACGCAGTATTTT	TRBD2	TRBJ2-3	TRBV18	-
CASSDVGRGTDTQYF	TGTGCCAGCAGTGATGTAGGCCGGGGGACAGATACGCAGTATTTT	-	TRBJ2-3	TRBV6-1	-
CASSGSAGGYEQYF	TGTGCCAGCAGTGGGTCGGCGGGTGGTTACGAGCAGTACTTC	-	TRBJ2-7	TRBV6-5	-
CASSPGVGETQYF	TGTGCCAGCTCACCAGGGGTGGGAGAGACCCAGTACTTC	-	TRBJ2-5	TRBV18	-
CASSEAWESEQYF	TGTGCCAGCAGTGAAGCTTGGGAGTCCGAGCAGTACTTC	-	TRBJ2-7	TRBV2	few
CASSHGLNTEAFF	TGCGCCAGCAGCCACGGGTTGAACACTGAAGCTTTCTTT	-	TRBJ1-1	TRBV5-1	-
CASRNPGEGRAFF	TGTGCCAGTAGGAATCCCGGGGAAGGTCGGGCTTTCTTT	-	TRBJ1-1	TRBV19	-
CASSTQNSPLHF	TGTGCCAGTAGTACCCAAAATTCACCCCTCCACTTT	-	TRBJ1-6	TRBV19	few
CASRVAGGTSGDEQFF	TGTGCCAGCAGAGTAGCGGGGGGGACCTCGGGCGATGAGCAGTTCTTC	TRBD2	TRBJ2-1	TRBV7-9	-
CASSSRNRELTNTQYF	TGTGCCAGCAGCTCCCGCAACAGGGAGCTTACTAATACGCAGTATTTT	-	TRBJ2-3	TRBV5-5	-
CASSPTRGGTEAFF	TGTGCCAGCTCACCAACCAGGGGTGGCACTGAAGCTTTCTTT	-	TRBJ1-1	TRBV18	-
CASSLVLAGDTGELFF	TGCGCCAGCAGCTTGGTACTAGCGGGGGACACCGGGGAGCTGTTTTTT	TRBD2	TRBJ2-2	TRBV5-1	-
CASSLAGQNNEQFF	TGCGCCAGCAGCTTGGCCGGGCAAAACAATGAGCAGTTCTTC	-	TRBJ2-1	TRBV5-1	-
CASSPDAANTGELFF	TGTGCCAGCAGTCCCGACGCAGCGAACACCGGGGAGCTGTTTTTT	-	TRBJ2-2	TRBV5-5	-
CASSASSYNSPLHF	TGTGCCAGCAGTGCTAGCTCCTATAATTCACCCCTCCACTTT	-	TRBJ1-6	TRBV2	-
CASSLLPNTQYF	TGTGCCAGCAGTTTATTACCCAATACGCAGTATTTT	-	TRBJ2-3	TRBV2	-
CASSVWAGGVGELFF	TGTGCCAGCAGCGTATGGGCGGGGGGAGTCGGGGAGCTGTTTTTT	TRBD2	TRBJ2-2	TRBV9	-
CASSPKAGAGANVLTF	TGCGCCAGCAGTCCAAAGGCCGGGGCCGGGGCCAACGTCCTGACTTTC	-	TRBJ2-6	TRBV5-1	-
CASRGGGSSYNEQFF	TGTGCCAGCCGGGGTGGGGGGAGCTCCTACAATGAGCAGTTCTTC	-	TRBJ2-1	TRBV6-5	once
CASSQEGGFNYGYTF	TGCGCCAGCAGCCAAGAGGGAGGATTTAACTATGGCTACACCTTC	-	TRBJ1-2	TRBV4-1	-
CSVDSGTGTGANVLTF	TGCAGCGTTGACAGCGGGACAGGGACTGGGGCCAACGTCCTGACTTTC	TRBD1	TRBJ2-6	TRBV29-1	-
CASTMGTGMVGELFF	TGCGCCAGCACCATGGGGACAGGGATGGTCGGGGAGCTGTTTTTT	TRBD1	TRBJ2-2	TRBV5-1	-
CASSARGGQQPQHF	TGTGCCAGCAGTGCCAGGGGCGGACAACAGCCCCAGCATTTT	-	TRBJ1-5	TRBV6-1	-
CASSPPTGLAGGSNTGELFF	TGTGCCAGCAGTCCTCCGACGGGACTAGCGGGGGGTTCGAACACCGGGGAGCTGTTTTTT	TRBD2	TRBJ2-2	TRBV2	-
CASSLGGSSYEQYF	TGCGCCAGCAGCTTGGGGGGGAGCTCCTACGAGCAGTACTTC	-	TRBJ2-7	TRBV5-1	-
CASSKRQTVHNEQFF	TGTGCCAGCAGCAAGCGACAGACAGTACACAATGAGCAGTTCTTC	-	TRBJ2-1	TRBV5-8	-
CASSWRTGGGLLHF	TGTGCCAGCAGCTGGCGCACAGGGGGCGGCCTACTCCACTTT	TRBD1	TRBJ1-6	TRBV5-6	-
CASSHAGTDPTYNEQFF	TGTGCCAGTAGCCACGCGGGAACTGACCCTACTTACAATGAGCAGTTCTTC	-	TRBJ2-1	TRBV19	-
CASSRQGPEAFF	TGTGCCAGCTCACGACAGGGCCCTGAAGCTTTCTTT	TRBD1	TRBJ1-1	TRBV18	-
CASTQSTGSTDTQYF	TGTGCCAGCACTCAGTCGACAGGCTCGACAGATACGCAGTATTTT	-	TRBJ2-3	TRBV7-9	-
CASSSHGGGNQETQYF	TGCGCCAGCAGCTCTCATGGGGGGGGCAATCAAGAGACCCAGTACTTC	-	TRBJ2-5	TRBV4-1	-
CASSRGQGGYEQYF	TGTGCCAGTAGTAGGGGACAGGGTGGCTACGAGCAGTACTTC	TRBD1	TRBJ2-7	TRBV19	-
CASSQEEELAGAPVETQYF	TGTGCCAGCAGCCAAGAGGAGGAGTTAGCGGGGGCCCCAGTGGAGACCCAGTACTTC	TRBD2	TRBJ2-5	TRBV14	-
CASSPQGGRGRNYGYTF	TGTGCCAGCAGTCCGCAGGGTGGGAGGGGGCGAAACTATGGCTACACCTTC	TRBD1	TRBJ1-2	TRBV25-1	-
CASRMLGVGETQYF	TGTGCCAGCAGGATGCTGGGGGTCGGAGAGACCCAGTACTTC	-	TRBJ2-5	TRBV27	-
CASSLQMGVEQFF	TGTGCCAGCTCACTACAAATGGGGGTTGAGCAGTTCTTC	-	TRBJ2-1	TRBV18	once
CASSPRVLQFF	TGTGCCAGCTCACCGAGGGTCCTACAGTTCTTC	-	TRBJ2-1	TRBV18	-
CASRPGTWGSYEQYF	TGTGCCAGCAGACCCGGGACATGGGGCAGCTACGAGCAGTACTTC	-	TRBJ2-7	TRBV6-5	once
CASSLEGNSYNEQFF	TGCGCCAGCAGCTTGGAGGGTAACTCCTACAATGAGCAGTTCTTC	-	TRBJ2-1	TRBV5-1	-